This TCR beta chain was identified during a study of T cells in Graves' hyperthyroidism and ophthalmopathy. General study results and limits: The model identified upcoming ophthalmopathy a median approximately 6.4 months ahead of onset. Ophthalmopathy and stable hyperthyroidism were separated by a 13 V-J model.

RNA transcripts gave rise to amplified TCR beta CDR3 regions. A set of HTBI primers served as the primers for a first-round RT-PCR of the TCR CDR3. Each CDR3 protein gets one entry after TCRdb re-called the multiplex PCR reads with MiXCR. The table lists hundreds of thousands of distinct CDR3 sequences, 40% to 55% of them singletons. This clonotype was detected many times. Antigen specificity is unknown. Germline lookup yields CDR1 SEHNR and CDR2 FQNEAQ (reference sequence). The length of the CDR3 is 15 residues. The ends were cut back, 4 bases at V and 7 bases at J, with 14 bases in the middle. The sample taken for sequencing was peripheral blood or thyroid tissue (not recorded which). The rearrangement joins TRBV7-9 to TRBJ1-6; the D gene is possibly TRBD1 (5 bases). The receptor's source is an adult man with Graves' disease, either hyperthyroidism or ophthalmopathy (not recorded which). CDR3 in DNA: TGTGCCAGCAGCTCATCGGGATGGGACAATTCACCCCTCCACTTT. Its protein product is CASSSSGWDNSPLHF.